This T cell receptor beta chain is from a study of T cell responses to AZD1222 COVID-19 vaccine. This table comes from immunoSEQ multiplex PCR, and its TCRdb copy is limited to in-frame clones, with some not included. The sample shows 150,000 to 200,000 clones, approximately 90% of them seen only once. CDR3 length: 15 residues. Germline V CDR1 and CDR2: SGHTA, FQGNSA. J lost 1 base, V lost 2 bases, and 4 bases had no gene match. The chain carries TRBV7-2 and TRBJ1-2, with 7 bases fitting TRBD1. The sequence derives from an adult in good health. Specimen: peripheral blood, collected on day 0 of AZD1222 vaccination. CDR3 protein: CASSLSGTDNYGYTF. CDR3 in DNA: TGTGCCAGCAGCTTATCTGGGACAGATAACTATGGCTACACCTTC.